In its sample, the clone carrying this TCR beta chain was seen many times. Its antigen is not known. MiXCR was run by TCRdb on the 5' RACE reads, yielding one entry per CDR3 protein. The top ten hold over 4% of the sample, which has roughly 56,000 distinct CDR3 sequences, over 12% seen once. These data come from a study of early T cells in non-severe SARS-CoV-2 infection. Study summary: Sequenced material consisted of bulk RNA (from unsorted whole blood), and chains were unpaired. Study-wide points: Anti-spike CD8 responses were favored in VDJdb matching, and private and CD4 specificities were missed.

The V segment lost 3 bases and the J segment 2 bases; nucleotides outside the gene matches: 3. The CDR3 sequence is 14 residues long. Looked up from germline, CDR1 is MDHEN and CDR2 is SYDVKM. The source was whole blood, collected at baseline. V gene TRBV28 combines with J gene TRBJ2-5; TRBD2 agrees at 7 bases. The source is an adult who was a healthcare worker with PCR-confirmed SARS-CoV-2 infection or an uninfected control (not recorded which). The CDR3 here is CASSLSSGQETQYF. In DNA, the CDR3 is TGTGCCAGCAGTTTGTCTAGCGGACAAGAGACCCAGTACTTC.